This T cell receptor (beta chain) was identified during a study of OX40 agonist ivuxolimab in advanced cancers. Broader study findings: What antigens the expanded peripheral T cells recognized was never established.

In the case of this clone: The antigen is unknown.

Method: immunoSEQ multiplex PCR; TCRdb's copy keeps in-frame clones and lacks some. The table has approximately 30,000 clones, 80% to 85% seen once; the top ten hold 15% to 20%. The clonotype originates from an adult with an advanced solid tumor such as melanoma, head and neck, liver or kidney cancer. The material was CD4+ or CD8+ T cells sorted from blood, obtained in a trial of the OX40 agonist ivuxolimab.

This CDR3 is CASSEEQGTYEQYF. In nucleotides, the CDR3 is TGCGCCAGCAGCGAAGAACAGGGAACCTACGAGCAGTACTTC. The J gene is TRBJ2-7, the V gene TRBV5-1, with a tentative D call TRBD1 (6 bases). Per the germline V gene, CDR1 is SGHRS and CDR2 is YFSETQ. The CDR3 length is 14 residues. The V gene lost 4 bases and the J gene lost 2 bases, with 13 bases spanning the gap.